This TCR beta chain comes out of a study of T cell changes during pregnancy in multiple sclerosis. This clone was picked up one time. The protocol was immunoSEQ multiplex PCR, while the TCRdb copy is restricted to in-frame clones and leaves out a portion. This sample yields 85,000 to 90,000 clones, of which approximately 95% are seen a single time; over 1.5% belongs to the top ten. This CDR3 region has 15 residues. CDR1 SGHRS and CDR2 YFSETQ come from the germline V gene. V lost 3 bases to trimming and J lost 0 bases; unmatched junction nucleotides: 6. V is TRBV5-1 and J is TRBJ2-7; 7 positions match TRBD1. The TCR comes from a female donor in good health, enrolled as a control in a pregnancy study. The sequenced sample was peripheral blood, obtained after pregnancy. The CDR3 coding sequence is TGCGCCAGCAGCTCTAACAGGGGAAGCTCCTACGAGCAGTACTTC. Amino acids: CASSSNRGSSYEQYF.